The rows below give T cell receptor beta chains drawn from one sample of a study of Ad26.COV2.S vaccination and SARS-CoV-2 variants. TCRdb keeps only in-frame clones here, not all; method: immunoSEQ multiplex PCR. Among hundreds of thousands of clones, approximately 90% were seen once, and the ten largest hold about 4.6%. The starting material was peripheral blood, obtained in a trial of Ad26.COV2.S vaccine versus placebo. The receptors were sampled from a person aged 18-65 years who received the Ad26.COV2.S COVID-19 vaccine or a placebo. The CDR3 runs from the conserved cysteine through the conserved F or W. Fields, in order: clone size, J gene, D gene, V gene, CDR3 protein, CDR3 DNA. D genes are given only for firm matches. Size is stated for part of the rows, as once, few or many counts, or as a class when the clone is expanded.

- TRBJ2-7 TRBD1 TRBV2 CASSAGQASPYEQYF TGTGCCAGCAGTGCGGGACAGGCTAGCCCCTACGAGCAGTACTTC
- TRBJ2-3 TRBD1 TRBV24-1 CATSDLPRDRGLPWPPGDTQYF TGTGCCACCAGTGATTTGCCCCGGGACAGGGGCCTACCATGGCCACCAGGCGATACGCAGTATTTT
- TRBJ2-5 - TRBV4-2 CASSQEGGVGETQYF TGTGCCAGCAGCCAAGAAGGGGGGGTTGGGGAGACCCAGTACTTC
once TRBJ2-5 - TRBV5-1 CASSLVNSQETQYF TGCGCCAGCAGCTTGGTGAACAGCCAAGAGACCCAGTACTTC
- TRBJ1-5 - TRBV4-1 CASSQDDELNQPQHF TGCGCCAGCAGCCAAGACGACGAGTTGAATCAGCCCCAGCATTTT
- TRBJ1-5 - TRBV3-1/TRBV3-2 CASSQSGRNQPQHF TGTGCCAGCAGCCAGAGTGGTCGCAATCAGCCCCAGCATTTT
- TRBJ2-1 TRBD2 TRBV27 CASTPGLAGYNEQFF TGTGCCAGCACCCCGGGACTAGCGGGTTACAATGAGCAGTTCTTC
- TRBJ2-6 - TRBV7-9 CASSLAVGSGANVLTF TGTGCCAGCAGCTTAGCTGTAGGGTCTGGGGCCAACGTCCTGACTTTC
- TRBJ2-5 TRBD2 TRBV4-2 CASSPGLAGETQYF TGTGCCAGCAGCCCCGGACTAGCCGGGGAGACCCAGTACTTC
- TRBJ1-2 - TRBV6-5 CASSNLGQNYGYTF TGTGCCAGCTCGAACCTCGGACAGAACTATGGCTACACCTTC
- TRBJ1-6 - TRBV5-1 CASSFQNSPLHF TGCGCCAGCAGCTTCCAAAATTCACCCCTCCACTTT
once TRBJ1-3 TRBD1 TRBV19 CASTLGPVPGQRNTIYF TGTGCCAGTACCCTAGGACCCGTTCCGGGACAGAGAAACACCATATATTTT
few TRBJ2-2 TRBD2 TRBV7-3 CASSQGTGGTGELFF TGTGCCAGCAGCCAAGGGACGGGAGGCACCGGGGAGCTGTTTTTT